The next 9 T cell receptor beta chains were all read from a single sample in a study of control samples from healthy donors and cancer patients. Assay used: immunoSEQ multiplex PCR; TCRdb lists only in-frame clones, some missing. The top ten hold around 1.5% of the sample, which has roughly 200,000 clones, roughly 94% seen once. The specimen sequenced was blood. Receptor source: a man in his forties or fifties in good health.

About this clone: A read error may account for a junction end that differs from germline. The chain employs TRBV6-5 and TRBJ1-2; D gene unclear. CDR1 is MNHEY, CDR2 SVGAGI, per germline. The CDR3 is 14 residues long. The CDR3 coding sequence is TGCGTATCTAGTAGGGATTCGGCGGGATATGGCTACACCTTC. Its translation: CVSSRDSAGYGYTF.

This clone was observed a single time. CDR3 nucleotides: TGTGCCACCAGCAACTTAGTTCCGGGTCCCGCTAATGAAAAACTGTTTTTT. Residues: CATSNLVPGPANEKLFF. The chain links TRBV15 to TRBJ1-4; D is unresolved. The germline gives CDR1 LNHNV, CDR2 YYDKDF (reference sequence). The CDR3 spans 17 residues. V gave up 4 bases and J gave up 3 bases, with 18 bases separating them.

This chain uses TRBV14 with TRBJ2-1; 7 bases agree with TRBD2. CDR1 and CDR2 (germline): SGHDN, FVKESK. The J segment lost 3 bases and the V segment lost 4 bases, leaving 12 bases of the junction unmatched. The CDR3 loop spans 17 amino acids. CDR3 bases: TGTGCCAGCAGCCTTAGGGTGGGAGCGGGGAACTACAATGAGCAGTTCTTC. Translated: CASSLRVGAGNYNEQFF.

The chain has TRBV19 and TRBJ1-6; D gene uncertain. This CDR3 region has 13 residues. V was shortened by 6 bases and J by 7 bases, with 10 bases between the two germline ends. Germline V gene sequence: CDR1 LNHDA, CDR2 SQIVND (reference sequence). CDR3 residues: CASSFQINSPLHF. For the CDR3, the DNA is TGTGCCAGTAGCTTCCAGATAAATTCACCCCTCCACTTT.

The chain carries TRBV18 and TRBJ2-7; D is perhaps TRBD2 (5 bases). Trimming took off 6 bases at V and 3 bases at J, with 15 bases between the two ends. This CDR3 comprises 14 residues. CDR1 and CDR2 (germline): KGHSH, LQKENI. The CDR3 sequence is CASSTLPGGYEQYV. As DNA, the CDR3 is TGTGCCAGCTCCACCCTTCCCGGAGGCTACGAGCAGTACGTC.

The J gene is TRBJ2-5, the V gene TRBV30; unclear D gene. CDR1 GTSNPN and CDR2 SVGIG come from the germline V gene (reference sequence). Trimming stripped 2 bases from V and 5 bases from J, with 15 bases between. The CDR3 totals 14 residues. CDR3 amino acids: CAWSLPRSQETQYF. CDR3 DNA: TGTGCCTGGAGTCTGCCCCGGTCCCAGGAGACCCAGTACTTC.

This clone has only one observation. V usage is TRBV28 and J usage is TRBJ2-7; D is tentatively TRBD1 or TRBD2 (7 bases each). This CDR3 contains 18 residues. Trimming pared 8 bases from V and 0 bases from J, leaving 26 bases between. The germline CDR1 and CDR2 sequences are MDHEN and SYDVKM. Written as DNA, the CDR3 is TGTGCCAGCGGAACAAACCCAGGGGGGGCCCATTTCTCCTACGAGCAGTACTTC. It encodes CASGTNPGGAHFSYEQYF.

This rearrangement joins TRBV9 to TRBJ2-3; maybe TRBD2 (6 bases). The CDR3 is made up of 16 amino acids. The germline V and J ends were trimmed by 2 bases and 0 bases, with 13 bases remaining between them. From germline, CDR1 is SGDLS and CDR2 YYNGEE. CDR3 nucleotides: TGTGCCAGCAGCGTCTGGCGGGGAGCTAGCACAGATACGCAGTATTTT. Protein: CASSVWRGASTDTQYF.

This clone has a single count. J is TRBJ2-1 and V is TRBV24-1; TRBD1 might be the D (6 bases). Germline V gene data show CDR1 as KGHDR and CDR2 as SFDVKD. With 2 bases removed from V and 4 bases from J, the gap between germline ends came to 20 bases. This CDR3 is built from 18 residues. The CDR3 loop reads CATSDWPQGVGGYNEQFF. CDR3 bases: TGTGCCACCAGTGATTGGCCACAGGGAGTAGGGGGATACAATGAGCAGTTCTTC.